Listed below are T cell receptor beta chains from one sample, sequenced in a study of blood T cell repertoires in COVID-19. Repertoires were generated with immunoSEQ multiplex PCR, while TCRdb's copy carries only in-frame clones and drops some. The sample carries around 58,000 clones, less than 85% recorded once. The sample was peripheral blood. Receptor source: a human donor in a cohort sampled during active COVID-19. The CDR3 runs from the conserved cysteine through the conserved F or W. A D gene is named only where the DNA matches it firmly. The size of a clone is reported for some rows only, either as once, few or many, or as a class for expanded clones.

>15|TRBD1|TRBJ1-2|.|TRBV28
TGTGCCAGCAGTTTAGGCGGGACAGCTAACTATGGCTACACCTTC
CASSLGGTANYGYTF
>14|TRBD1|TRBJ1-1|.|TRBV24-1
TGTGCCACCAGTGGGGCGGACAGGGACACTGAAGCTTTCTTT
CATSGADRDTEAFF
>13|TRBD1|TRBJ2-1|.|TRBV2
TGTGCCAGCAGGGGGACAGCGCAAAATGAGCAGTTCTTC
CASRGTAQNEQFF
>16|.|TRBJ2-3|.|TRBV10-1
TGCGCCAGCAGGTGGCCCCTCAGGGCAGACACAGATACGCAGTATTTT
CASRWPLRADTDTQYF
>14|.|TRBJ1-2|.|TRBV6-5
TGTGCCAGCAGTTACCGACAGCCCCTCGATGGCTACACCTTC
CASSYRQPLDGYTF
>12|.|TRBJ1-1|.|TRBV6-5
TGTGCCAGCAGGGTAACAGGGCTGAGAGCTTTCTTT
CASRVTGLRAFF
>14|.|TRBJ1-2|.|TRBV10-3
TGTGCCATCAGTGAAGGGGGGGCTAACTATGGCTACACCTTC
CAISEGGANYGYTF
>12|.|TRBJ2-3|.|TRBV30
TGTGCCTGGAGTCCAACAGGGAATACGCAGTATTTT
CAWSPTGNTQYF
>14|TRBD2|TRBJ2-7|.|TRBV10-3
TGTGCCATCAGTGACGGGACTAGCGGTTACGAGCAGTACTTC
CAISDGTSGYEQYF
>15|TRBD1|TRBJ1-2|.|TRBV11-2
TGTGCCAGCAGCTTAGGAGGGACAGCCTCCTATGGCTACACCTTC
CASSLGGTASYGYTF
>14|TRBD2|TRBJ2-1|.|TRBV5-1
TGCGCCAGCAGCTCGGGACTAGCTGACAATGAGCAGTTCTTC
CASSSGLADNEQFF
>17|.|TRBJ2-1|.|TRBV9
TGTGCCAGCAGCGTAAGGGAGCGGGCCACCTCCTACAATGAGCAGTTCTTC
CASSVRERATSYNEQFF
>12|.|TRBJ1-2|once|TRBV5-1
TGCGCCAGCAGCTTGGGGGGCGTTGGCTACACCTTC
CASSLGGVGYTF
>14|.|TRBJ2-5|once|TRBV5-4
TGTGCCAGCAGCAAACAGGGAGCCCAAGAGACCCAGTACTTC
CASSKQGAQETQYF
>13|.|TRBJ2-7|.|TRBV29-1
TGCAGCGTTGAAGAGATGGGGCAGTACGAGCAGTACTTC
CSVEEMGQYEQYF
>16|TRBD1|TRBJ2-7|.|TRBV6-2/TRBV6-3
TGTGCCAGCAGTTACCCGGACAGGGGTGTACTCTACGAGCAGTACTTC
CASSYPDRGVLYEQYF
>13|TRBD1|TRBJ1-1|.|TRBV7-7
TGTGCCAGCAGCCAGGAGCAGGGGGCTGAAGCTTTCTTT
CASSQEQGAEAFF
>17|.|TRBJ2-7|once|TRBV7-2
TGTGCCAGCAGCTTAAAAAGGTCGAGCGGAGGAACCTACGAGCAGTACTTC
CASSLKRSSGGTYEQYF
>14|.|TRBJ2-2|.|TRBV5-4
TGTGCCAGCTGCGATGGAGCGTTCACCGGGGAGCTGTTTTTT
CASCDGAFTGELFF
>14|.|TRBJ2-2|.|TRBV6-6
TGTGCCAGCATCAGGACACTTAACACCGGGGAGCTGTTTTTT
CASIRTLNTGELFF
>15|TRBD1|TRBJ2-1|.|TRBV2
TGTGCCAGCAGTCCAAACCAGGGGGCCTACAATGAGCAGTTCTTC
CASSPNQGAYNEQFF
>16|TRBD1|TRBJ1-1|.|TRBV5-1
TGCGCCAGCAGCCCCGGACAGGCGGCAATGAACACTGAAGCTTTCTTT
CASSPGQAAMNTEAFF
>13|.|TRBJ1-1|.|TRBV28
TGTGCCAGCAGTTTATTCGGGAGAACTGAAGCTTTCTTT
CASSLFGRTEAFF
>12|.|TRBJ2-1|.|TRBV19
TGTGCCAGTAGCCTGATGGGGGCTGAGCAGTTCTTC
CASSLMGAEQFF
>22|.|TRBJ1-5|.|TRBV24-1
TGTGCCGCCCCTGGAAAACGGAGGGGGATACCGGGGGGTAGTTGCAGCAATCAGCCCCAGCATTTT
CAAPGKRRGIPGGSCSNQPQHF
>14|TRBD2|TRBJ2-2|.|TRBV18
TGTGCCAGCTTCGAGCGGGGGCTCACCGGGGAGCTGTTTTTT
CASFERGLTGELFF
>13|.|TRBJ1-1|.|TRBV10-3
TGTGCCATCTGTAGGGGCGCGAACACTGAAGCTTTCTTT
CAICRGANTEAFF
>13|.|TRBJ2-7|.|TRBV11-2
TGTGCCAGCAGCCCGACTTCCGGGGTCGAGCAGTACTTC
CASSPTSGVEQYF
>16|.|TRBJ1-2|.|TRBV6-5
TGTGCCAGCAGTTACTCGATTGGGGGGGGAGAGGAAGGCTACACCTTC
CASSYSIGGGEEGYTF
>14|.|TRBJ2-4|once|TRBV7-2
TGTGCCAGCAGCTTAGCAGGGGTTGAAAACATTCAGTACTTC
CASSLAGVENIQYF
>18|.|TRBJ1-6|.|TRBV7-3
TGTGCCAGCAGCTTAACGGGGGCGGAGGGGGGGTTTAATTCACCCCTCCACTTT
CASSLTGAEGGFNSPLHF
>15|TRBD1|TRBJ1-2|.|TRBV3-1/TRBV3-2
TGTGCCAGCAGCCAAGCCCGGGGACAGGGGAATGGCTACACCTTC
CASSQARGQGNGYTF
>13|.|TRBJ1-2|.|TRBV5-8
TGTGCCAGCAGCTTGGCAGGTCCTTATGGCTACACCTTC
CASSLAGPYGYTF
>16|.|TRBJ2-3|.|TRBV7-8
TGTGCCAGCAGCCCCCCTTCCTCGCAGATCACAGATACGCAGTATTTT
CASSPPSSQITDTQYF
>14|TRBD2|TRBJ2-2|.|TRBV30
TGTGCCTGGAGTGTAGCGGGGGGGACCGGGGAGCTGTTTTTT
CAWSVAGGTGELFF
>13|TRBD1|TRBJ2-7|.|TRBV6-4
TGTGCCAGCAGTGGGACAGGGAGCGACGAGCAGTACTTC
CASSGTGSDEQYF
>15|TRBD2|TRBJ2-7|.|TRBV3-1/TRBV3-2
TGTGCCAGCAGACCCCGGGGGGGGAGCTCCTACGAGCAGTACTTC
CASRPRGGSSYEQYF
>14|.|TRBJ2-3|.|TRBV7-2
TGTGCCAGCAGCCCTAGGGAGAGGGCCGATACGCAGTATTTT
CASSPRERADTQYF
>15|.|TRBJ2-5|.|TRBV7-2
TGTGCCAGCACTTCCTTGTTCGGGGTCCAAGAGACCCAGTACTTC
CASTSLFGVQETQYF
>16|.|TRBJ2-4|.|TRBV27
TGTGCCAGCAGTAAGTCTTCGGCAGGGACAAAAAACATTCAGTACTTC
CASSKSSAGTKNIQYF
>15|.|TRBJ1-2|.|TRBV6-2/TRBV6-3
TGTGCCAGCAGTTACGTCGGGTTAGCTAACTATGGCTACACCTTC
CASSYVGLANYGYTF
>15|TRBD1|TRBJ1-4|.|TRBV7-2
TGTGCCAGCAGCTTAGAGGGACAGGGTTATGAAAAACTGTTTTTT
CASSLEGQGYEKLFF
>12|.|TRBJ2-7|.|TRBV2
TGTGCCAGCAACTCCGGAGCCTACGAGCAGTACTTC
CASNSGAYEQYF
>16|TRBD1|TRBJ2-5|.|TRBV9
TGTGCCAGCAGCCATACCGGGACAGTACCTCAAGAGACCCAGTACTTC
CASSHTGTVPQETQYF
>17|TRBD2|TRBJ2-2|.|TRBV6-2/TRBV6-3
TGTGCCAGCAGTCCCCCTGCGGGGGGGCCGTACACCGGGGAGCTGTTTTTT
CASSPPAGGPYTGELFF
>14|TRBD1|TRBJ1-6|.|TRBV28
TGTGCCGGTCAGGGGGCGCGTGCGGTTTCACCCCTCCACTTT
CAGQGARAVSPLHF
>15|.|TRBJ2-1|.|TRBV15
TGTGCCACCAGCACGTTTACCAGGGCCAACAATGAGCAGTTCTTC
CATSTFTRANNEQFF
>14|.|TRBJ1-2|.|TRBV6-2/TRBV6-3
TGTGCCAGCAGTTACCCTCTTTTGGCGGGGGGCTACACCTTC
CASSYPLLAGGYTF
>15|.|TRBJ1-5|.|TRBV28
TGTGCCAGCAGTCGTAGGACCTCCCAGGGCCAGCCCCAGCATTTT
CASSRRTSQGQPQHF
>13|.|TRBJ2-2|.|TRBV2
TGTGCCAGCAGTAAGACAGAGACCGGGGAGCTGTTTTTT
CASSKTETGELFF
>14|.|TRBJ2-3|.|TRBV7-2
TGTGCCAGCAGCTACCGGTCGAGCACAGATACGCAGTATTTT
CASSYRSSTDTQYF
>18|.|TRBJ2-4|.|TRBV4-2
TGTGCCAGCAGCCCTCCGGACAGTACTATTATAGCCAAAAACATTCAGTACTTC
CASSPPDSTIIAKNIQYF
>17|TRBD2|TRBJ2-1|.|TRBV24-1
TGTGCCACCAGTGACAACCAGAGACTAGCGTCCTACAATGAGCAGTTCTTC
CATSDNQRLASYNEQFF
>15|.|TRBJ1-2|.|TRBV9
TGTGCCAGCAGCCACACCTCAAGGGGTCTCTATGGCTACACCTTC
CASSHTSRGLYGYTF
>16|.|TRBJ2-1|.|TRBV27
TGTGCCAGCAGTTTATCCCTGGACTACTCCTACAATGAGCAGTTCTTC
CASSLSLDYSYNEQFF
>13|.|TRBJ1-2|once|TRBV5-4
TGTGCCAGCAGCCTCGGACAGAACTATGGCTACACCTTC
CASSLGQNYGYTF
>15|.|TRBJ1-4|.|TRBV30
TGTGCCTGGAGTGGGAACAGGTACAATAATGAAAAACTGTTTTTT
CAWSGNRYNNEKLFF
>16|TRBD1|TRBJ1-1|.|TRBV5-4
TGTGCCAGCAGCTTGGGCAGGGGGACCATGAACACTGAAGCTTTCTTT
CASSLGRGTMNTEAFF
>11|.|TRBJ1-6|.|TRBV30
TGTGCCTCCTCCGGGGATTCACCCCTCCACTTT
CASSGDSPLHF
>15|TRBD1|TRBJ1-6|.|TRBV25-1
TGTGCCAGCAGGGGGACAGGGGTCTATAATTCACCCCTCCACTTT
CASRGTGVYNSPLHF